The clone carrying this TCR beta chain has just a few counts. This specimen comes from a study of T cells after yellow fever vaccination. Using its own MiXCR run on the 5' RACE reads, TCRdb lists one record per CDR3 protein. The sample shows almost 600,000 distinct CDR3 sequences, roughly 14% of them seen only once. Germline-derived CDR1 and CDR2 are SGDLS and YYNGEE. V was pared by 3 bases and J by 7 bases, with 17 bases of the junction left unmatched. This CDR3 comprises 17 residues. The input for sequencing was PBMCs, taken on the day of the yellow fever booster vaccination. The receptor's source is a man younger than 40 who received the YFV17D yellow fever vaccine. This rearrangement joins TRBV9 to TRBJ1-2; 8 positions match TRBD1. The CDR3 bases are TGTGCCAGCAGCGGGTCAACAGGGGGTGCCAGCCTTAGTGGCTACACCTTC. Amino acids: CASSGSTGGASLSGYTF.